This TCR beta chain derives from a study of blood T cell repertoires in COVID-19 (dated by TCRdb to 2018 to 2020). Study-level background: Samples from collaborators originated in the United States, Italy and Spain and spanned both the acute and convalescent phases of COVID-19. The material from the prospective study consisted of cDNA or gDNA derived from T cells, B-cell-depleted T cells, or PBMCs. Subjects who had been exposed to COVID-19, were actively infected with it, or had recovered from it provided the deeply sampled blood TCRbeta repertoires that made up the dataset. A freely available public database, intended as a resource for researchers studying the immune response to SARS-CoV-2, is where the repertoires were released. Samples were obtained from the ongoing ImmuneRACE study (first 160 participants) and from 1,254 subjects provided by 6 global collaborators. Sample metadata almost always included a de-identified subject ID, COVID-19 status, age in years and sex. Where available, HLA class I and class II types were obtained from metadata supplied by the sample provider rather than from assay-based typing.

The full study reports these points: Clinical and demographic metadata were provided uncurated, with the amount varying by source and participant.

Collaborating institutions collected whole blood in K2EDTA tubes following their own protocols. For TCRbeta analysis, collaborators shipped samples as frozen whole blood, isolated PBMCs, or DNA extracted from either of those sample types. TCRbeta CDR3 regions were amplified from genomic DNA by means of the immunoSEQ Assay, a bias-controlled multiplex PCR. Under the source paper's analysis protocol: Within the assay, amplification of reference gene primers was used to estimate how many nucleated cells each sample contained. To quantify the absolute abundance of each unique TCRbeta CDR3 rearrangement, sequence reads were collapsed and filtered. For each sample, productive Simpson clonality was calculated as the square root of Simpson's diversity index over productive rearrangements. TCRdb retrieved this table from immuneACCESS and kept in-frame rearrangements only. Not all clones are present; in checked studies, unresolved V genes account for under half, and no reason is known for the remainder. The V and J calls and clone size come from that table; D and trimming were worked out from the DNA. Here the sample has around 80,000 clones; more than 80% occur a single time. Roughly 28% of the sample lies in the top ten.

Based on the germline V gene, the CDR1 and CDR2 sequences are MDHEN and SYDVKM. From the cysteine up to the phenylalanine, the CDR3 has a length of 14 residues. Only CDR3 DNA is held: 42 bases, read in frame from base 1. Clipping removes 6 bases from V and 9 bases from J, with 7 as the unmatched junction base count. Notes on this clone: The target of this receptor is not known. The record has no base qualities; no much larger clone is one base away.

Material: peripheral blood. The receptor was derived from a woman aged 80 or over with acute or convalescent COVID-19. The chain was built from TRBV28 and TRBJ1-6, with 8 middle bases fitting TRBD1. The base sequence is TGTGCCAGCAGCCCAGACAGGGGTGGTTCACCCCTCCACTTT. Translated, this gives CASSPDRGGSPLHF.